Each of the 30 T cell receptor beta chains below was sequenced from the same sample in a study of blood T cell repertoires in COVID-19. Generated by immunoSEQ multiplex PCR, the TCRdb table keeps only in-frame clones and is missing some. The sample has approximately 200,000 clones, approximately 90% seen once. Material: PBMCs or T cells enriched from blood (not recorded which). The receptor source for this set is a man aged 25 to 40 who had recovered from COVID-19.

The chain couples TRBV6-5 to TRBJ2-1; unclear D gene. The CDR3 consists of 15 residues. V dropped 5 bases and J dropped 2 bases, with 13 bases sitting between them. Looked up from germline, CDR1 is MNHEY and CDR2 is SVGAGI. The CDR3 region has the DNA TGTGCCAGCAGTCCCCTTGTGGGCCCCTACAATGAGCAGTTCTTC. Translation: CASSPLVGPYNEQFF.

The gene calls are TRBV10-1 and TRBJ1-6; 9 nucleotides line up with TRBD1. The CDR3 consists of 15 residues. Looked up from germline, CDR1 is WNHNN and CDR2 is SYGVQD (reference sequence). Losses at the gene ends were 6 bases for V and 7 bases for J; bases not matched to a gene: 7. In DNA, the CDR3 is TGCGCCAGCAGCCCCGGACAGGGGATCAATTCACCCCTCCACTTT. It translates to CASSPGQGINSPLHF.

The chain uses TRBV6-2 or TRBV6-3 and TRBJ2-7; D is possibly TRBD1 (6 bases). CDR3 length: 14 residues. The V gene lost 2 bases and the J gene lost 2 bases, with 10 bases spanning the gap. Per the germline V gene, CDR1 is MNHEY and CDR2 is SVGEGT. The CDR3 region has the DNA TGTGCCAGCAGTTACCTTGGGGGCCCCTACGAGCAGTACTTC. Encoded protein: CASSYLGGPYEQYF.

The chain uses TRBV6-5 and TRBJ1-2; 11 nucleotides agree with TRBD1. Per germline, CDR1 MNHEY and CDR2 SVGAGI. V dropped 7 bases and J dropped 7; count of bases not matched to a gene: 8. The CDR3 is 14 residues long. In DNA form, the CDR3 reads TGTGCCAGCAAGAAAGGACAGGGGGCGATTGGCTACACCTTC. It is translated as CASKKGQGAIGYTF.

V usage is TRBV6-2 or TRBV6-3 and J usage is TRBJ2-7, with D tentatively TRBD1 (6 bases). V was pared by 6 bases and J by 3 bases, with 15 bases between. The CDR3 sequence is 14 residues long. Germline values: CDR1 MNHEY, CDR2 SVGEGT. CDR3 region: CASSGPDSHYEQYF. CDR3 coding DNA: TGTGCCAGCAGCGGGCCGGACAGCCACTACGAGCAGTACTTC.

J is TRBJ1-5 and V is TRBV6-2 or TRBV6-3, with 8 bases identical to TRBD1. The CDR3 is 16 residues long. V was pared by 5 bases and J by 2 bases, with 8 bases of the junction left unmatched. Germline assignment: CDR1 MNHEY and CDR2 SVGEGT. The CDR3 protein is CASSLGTGIRNQPQHF. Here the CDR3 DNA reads TGTGCCAGCAGTCTCGGGACAGGCATTCGCAATCAGCCCCAGCATTTT.

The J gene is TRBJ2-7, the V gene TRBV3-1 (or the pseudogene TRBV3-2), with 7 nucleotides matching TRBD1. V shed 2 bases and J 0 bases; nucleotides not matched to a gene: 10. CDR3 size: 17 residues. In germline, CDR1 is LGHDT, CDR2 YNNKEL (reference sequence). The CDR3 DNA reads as TGTGCCAGCAGCCAACACAGGGGCACTTTTGGCTCCTACGAGCAGTACTTC. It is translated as CASSQHRGTFGSYEQYF.

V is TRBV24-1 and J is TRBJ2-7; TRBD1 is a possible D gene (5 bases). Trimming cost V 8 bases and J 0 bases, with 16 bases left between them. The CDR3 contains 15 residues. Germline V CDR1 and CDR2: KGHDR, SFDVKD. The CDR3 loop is CATTTNPDTSYEQYF. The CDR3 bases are TGTGCCACCACCACCAACCCGGACACCTCCTACGAGCAGTACTTC.

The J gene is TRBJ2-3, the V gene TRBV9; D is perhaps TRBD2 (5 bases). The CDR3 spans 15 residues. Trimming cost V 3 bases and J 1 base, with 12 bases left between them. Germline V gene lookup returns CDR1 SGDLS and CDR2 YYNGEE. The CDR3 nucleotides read TGTGCCAGCAGCGGAAACCGAGGGCGCACAGATACGCAGTATTTT. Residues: CASSGNRGRTDTQYF.

The DNA for the CDR3 is TGTGCCAGCAGTAATTCCCTTTCGGAGTCCTACGAGCAGTACTTC. Residues: CASSNSLSESYEQYF. This chain joins TRBV6-5 and TRBJ2-7; D is uncertain. CDR3 length equals 15 residues. V was shortened by 5 bases and J by 1 base, with 15 bases between the two germline ends. Germline loops: CDR1 MNHEY, CDR2 SVGAGI.

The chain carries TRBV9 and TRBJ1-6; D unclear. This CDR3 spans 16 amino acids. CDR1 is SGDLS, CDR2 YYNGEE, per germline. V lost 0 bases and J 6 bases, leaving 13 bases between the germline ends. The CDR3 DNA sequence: TGTGCCAGCAGCGTAGGGCCGGAGGCCCTTAATTCACCCCTCCACTTT. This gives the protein CASSVGPEALNSPLHF.

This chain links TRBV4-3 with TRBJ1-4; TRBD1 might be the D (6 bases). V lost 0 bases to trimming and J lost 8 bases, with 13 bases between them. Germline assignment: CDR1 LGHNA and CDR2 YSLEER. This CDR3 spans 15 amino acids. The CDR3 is CASSQDAGGGEKLFF. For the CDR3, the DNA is TGCGCCAGCAGCCAAGATGCGGGAGGGGGGGAAAAACTGTTTTTT.

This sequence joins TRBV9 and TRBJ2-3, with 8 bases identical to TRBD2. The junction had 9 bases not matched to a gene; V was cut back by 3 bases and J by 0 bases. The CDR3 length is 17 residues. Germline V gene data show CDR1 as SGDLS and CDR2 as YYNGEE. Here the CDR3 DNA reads TGTGCCAGCAGCGAAAACACGGGACTAGATAGCACAGATACGCAGTATTTT. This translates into CASSENTGLDSTDTQYF.

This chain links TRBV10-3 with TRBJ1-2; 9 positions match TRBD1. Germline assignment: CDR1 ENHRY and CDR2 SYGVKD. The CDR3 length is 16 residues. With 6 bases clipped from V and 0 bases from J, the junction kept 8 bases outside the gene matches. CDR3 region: CAIRPDRGEANYGYTF. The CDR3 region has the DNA TGTGCCATCAGACCCGACAGGGGGGAAGCTAACTATGGCTACACCTTC.

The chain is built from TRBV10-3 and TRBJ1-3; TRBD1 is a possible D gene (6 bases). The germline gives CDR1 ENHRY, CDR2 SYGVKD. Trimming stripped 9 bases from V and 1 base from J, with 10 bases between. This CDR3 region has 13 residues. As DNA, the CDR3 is TGTGCCATAGCAACAGGGTCTGGAAACACCATATATTTT. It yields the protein CAIATGSGNTIYF.

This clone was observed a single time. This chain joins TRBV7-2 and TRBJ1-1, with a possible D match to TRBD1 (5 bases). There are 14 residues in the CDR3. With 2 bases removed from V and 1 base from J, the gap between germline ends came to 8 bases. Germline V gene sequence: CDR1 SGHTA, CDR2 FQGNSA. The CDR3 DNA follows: TGTGCCAGCAGCTTATTGGGGCCGAACACTGAAGCTTTCTTT. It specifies CASSLLGPNTEAFF. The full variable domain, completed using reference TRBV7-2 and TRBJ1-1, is GAGVSQSPSNKVTEKGKDVELRCDPISGHTALYWYRQSLGQGLEFLIYFQGNSAPDKSGLPSDRFSAERTGGSVSTLTIQRTQQEDSAVYLCASSLLGPNTEAFFGQGTRLTVV.

The CDR3 nucleotides read TGTGCCTGGAAACAGCCGTCTACACCCCTCCACTTT. As protein: CAWKQPSTPLHF. V usage is TRBV30 and J usage is TRBJ1-6; D not certain. The germline CDR1 and CDR2 sequences are GTSNPN and SVGIG (reference sequence). The CDR3 has 12 residues. The V and J ends lost 4 bases and 11 bases respectively, with 12 bases between them.

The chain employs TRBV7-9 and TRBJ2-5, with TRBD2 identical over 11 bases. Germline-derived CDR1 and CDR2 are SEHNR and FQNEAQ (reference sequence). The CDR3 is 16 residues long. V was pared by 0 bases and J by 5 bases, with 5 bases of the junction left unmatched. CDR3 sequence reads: CASSLARLAGGETQYF. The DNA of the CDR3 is TGTGCCAGCAGCTTAGCGCGTCTAGCGGGAGGTGAGACCCAGTACTTC.

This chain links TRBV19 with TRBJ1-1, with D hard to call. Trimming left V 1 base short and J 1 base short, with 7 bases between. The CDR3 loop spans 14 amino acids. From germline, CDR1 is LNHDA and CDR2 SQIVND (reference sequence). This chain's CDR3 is CASSIGSGNTEAFF. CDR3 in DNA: TGTGCCAGTAGTATAGGTTCAGGGAACACTGAAGCTTTCTTT.

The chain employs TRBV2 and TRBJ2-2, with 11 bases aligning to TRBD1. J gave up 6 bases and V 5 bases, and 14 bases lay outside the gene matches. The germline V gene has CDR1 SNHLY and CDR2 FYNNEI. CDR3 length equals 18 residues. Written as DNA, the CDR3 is TGTGCCAGCAGTATGGTGTGGGACAGGGGGTTTTTCGCCGGGGAGCTGTTTTTT. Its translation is CASSMVWDRGFFAGELFF.

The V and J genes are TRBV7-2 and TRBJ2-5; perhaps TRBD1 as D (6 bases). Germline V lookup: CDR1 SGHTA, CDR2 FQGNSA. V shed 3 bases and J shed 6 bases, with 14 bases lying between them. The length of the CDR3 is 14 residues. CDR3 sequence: CASSLAQGSKTQYF. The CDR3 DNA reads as TGTGCCAGCAGCTTGGCACAGGGTAGTAAGACCCAGTACTTC.

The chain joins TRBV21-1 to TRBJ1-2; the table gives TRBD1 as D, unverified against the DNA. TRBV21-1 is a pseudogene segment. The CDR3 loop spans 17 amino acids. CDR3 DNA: TGTGCCAGCAGCAAGGCGGACAGGGGAAGGGCTAACTATGGCTACACCTTC. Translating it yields CASSKADRGRANYGYTF.

CDR3 protein: CASTKQSSYNSPLHF. The CDR3 DNA reads TGTGCCAGCACAAAACAGAGCTCCTATAATTCACCCCTCCACTTT. The V gene is TRBV27, the J gene TRBJ1-6, with D unclear. Trimming shortened V by 7 bases and J by 0 bases, and 10 bases separated the two germline ends. This CDR3 spans 15 amino acids. Germline V gene data show CDR1 as MNHEY and CDR2 as SMNVEV (reference sequence).

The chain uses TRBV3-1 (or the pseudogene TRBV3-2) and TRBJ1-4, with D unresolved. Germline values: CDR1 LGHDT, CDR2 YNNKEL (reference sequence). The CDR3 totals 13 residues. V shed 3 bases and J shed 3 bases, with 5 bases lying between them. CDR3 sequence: CASSQEANEKLFF. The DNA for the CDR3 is TGTGCCAGCAGCCAGGAGGCTAATGAAAAACTGTTTTTT.

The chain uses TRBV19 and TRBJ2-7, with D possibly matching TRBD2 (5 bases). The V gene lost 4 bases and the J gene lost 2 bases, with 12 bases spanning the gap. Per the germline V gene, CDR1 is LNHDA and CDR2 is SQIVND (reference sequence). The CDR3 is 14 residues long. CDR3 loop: CASSTAVEAYEQYF. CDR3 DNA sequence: TGTGCCAGTAGTACGGCGGTGGAGGCCTACGAGCAGTACTTC.

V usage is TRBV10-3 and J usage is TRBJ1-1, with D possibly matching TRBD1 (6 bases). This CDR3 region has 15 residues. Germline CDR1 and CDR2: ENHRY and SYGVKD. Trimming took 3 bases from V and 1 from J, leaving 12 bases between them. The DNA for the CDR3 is TGTGCCATCAGTGAACGAGCGGGACAGAACACTGAAGCTTTCTTT. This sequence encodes CAISERAGQNTEAFF.

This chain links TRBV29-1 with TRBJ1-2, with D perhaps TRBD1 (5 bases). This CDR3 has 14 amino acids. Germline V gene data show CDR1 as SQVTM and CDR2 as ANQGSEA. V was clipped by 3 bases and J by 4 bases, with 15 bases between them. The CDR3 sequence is CSVEDQGLFYGYTF. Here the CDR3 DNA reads TGCAGCGTTGAGGATCAGGGTTTGTTCTATGGCTACACCTTC.

DNA of the CDR3: TGTGCCAGCAGCTTAGACGGGGGGGGCCACGAGCAGTACTTC. Its protein product is CASSLDGGGHEQYF. J is TRBJ2-7 and V is TRBV11-2; 8 bases align to TRBD2. In germline, CDR1 is SGHAT, CDR2 FQNNGV. With V trimmed by 0 bases and J by 5 bases, 3 bases remained unmatched. The CDR3 runs 14 residues.

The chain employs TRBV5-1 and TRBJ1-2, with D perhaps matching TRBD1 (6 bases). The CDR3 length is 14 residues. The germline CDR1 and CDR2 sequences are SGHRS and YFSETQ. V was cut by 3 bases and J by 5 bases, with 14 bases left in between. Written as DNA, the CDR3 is TGCGCCAGCAGCTCTGGACAGACAAATTATGGCTACACCTTC. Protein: CASSSGQTNYGYTF.

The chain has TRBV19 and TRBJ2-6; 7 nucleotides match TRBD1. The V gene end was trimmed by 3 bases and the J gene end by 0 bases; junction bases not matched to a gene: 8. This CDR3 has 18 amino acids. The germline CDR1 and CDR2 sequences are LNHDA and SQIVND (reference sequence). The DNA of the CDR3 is TGTGCCAGTAGTATTTTTCGGGACAGAGCCTCTGGGGCCAACGTCCTGACTTTC. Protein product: CASSIFRDRASGANVLTF. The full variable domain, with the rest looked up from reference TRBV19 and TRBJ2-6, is DGGITQSPKYLFRKEGQNVTLSCEQNLNHDAMYWYRQDPGQGLRLIYYSQIVNDFQKGDIAEGYSVSREKKESFPLTVTSAQKNPTAFYLCASSIFRDRASGANVLTFGAGSRLTVL.